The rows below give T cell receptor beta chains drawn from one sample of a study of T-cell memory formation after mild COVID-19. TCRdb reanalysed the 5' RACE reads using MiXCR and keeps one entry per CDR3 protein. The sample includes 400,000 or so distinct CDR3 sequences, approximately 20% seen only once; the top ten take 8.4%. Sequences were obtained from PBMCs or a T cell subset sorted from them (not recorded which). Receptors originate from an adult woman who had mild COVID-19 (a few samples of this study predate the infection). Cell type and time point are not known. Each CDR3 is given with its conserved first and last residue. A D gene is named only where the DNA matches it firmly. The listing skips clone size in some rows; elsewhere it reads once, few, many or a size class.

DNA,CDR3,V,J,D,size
TGTGCCAGCAGCTCTACTAGCGGGGGGGCCGTAGATACGCAGTATTTT,CASSSTSGGAVDTQYF,TRBV4-2,TRBJ2-3,TRBD2,few
TGCAGTGCTGTTCTAGCGGGAGGGCGGAATGAGCAGTTCTTC,CSAVLAGGRNEQFF,TRBV20-1,TRBJ2-1,TRBD2,few
TGCAGTGCTAGCTACGGGCAGGGAATTTACAATGAGCAGTTCTTC,CSASYGQGIYNEQFF,TRBV20-1,TRBJ2-1,-,-
TGCAGCGTTAAAAGGGGGGGGACCACTGAAGCTTTCTTT,CSVKRGGTTEAFF,TRBV29-1,TRBJ1-1,-,-
TGTGCCAGCGCGTCGGGGGCCGGGGGCAAAAACATTCAGTACTTC,CASASGAGGKNIQYF,TRBV28,TRBJ2-4,-,many
TGCGCCAGCAGCCAAGCTAGCGGGGGGGCTTATGAGCAGTTCTTC,CASSQASGGAYEQFF,TRBV4-1,TRBJ2-1,TRBD2,-
TGTGCCAGCAGCCACCTACTAGGGTGGGGAGGCGAGCAGTACTTC,CASSHLLGWGGEQYF,TRBV14,TRBJ2-7,-,few
TGTGCCACCAGCAGAGATGATACAAGAGGGTTCTTC,CATSRDDTRGFF,TRBV15,TRBJ2-5,-,many
TGTGCCAGCAGCCGCCTACAGGGTGGCAATGAAAAACTGTTTTTT,CASSRLQGGNEKLFF,TRBV7-8,TRBJ1-4,-,few
TGTGCCAGCAGCTTTCTGGAGCGAAGCACAGATACGCAGTATTTT,CASSFLERSTDTQYF,TRBV7-8,TRBJ2-3,-,-
TGTGCCAGCAGTCCCTGGGTGGGGCCCGCTTACTATGGCTACACCTTC,CASSPWVGPAYYGYTF,TRBV25-1,TRBJ1-2,-,-
TGTGCCAGCAGTGGCCGGGACCTAGGCGATGAGCAGTTCTTC,CASSGRDLGDEQFF,TRBV6-1,TRBJ2-1,-,few
TGTGCCAGCAGCTTGGGCCAATACACAGGGCACGGGGAGCTGTTTTTT,CASSLGQYTGHGELFF,TRBV5-6,TRBJ2-2,-,-
TGTGCCAGCAGACCCTCCAGCGGGATGAATGAGCAGTTCTTC,CASRPSSGMNEQFF,TRBV12-3/TRBV12-4,TRBJ2-1,TRBD2,-
TGCAGCGTTGGGCGGGGGGGGCCGGCCGGCTACGAGCAGTACTTC,CSVGRGGPAGYEQYF,TRBV29-1,TRBJ2-7,TRBD2,many
TGTGCCAGTAGTATATGGGGGACTGGGGCCAACGTCCTGACTTTC,CASSIWGTGANVLTF,TRBV19,TRBJ2-6,-,-
TGTGCCAGTAGGTCGGACAGGGGGGGAAATCAGCCCCAGCATTTT,CASRSDRGGNQPQHF,TRBV19,TRBJ1-5,TRBD1,-
TGCAGCGTAGGACTAGAGTACGAGCAGTACTTC,CSVGLEYEQYF,TRBV29-1,TRBJ2-7,TRBD2,few
TGTGCCAGCAGTTTACTATCCCACGAGCAGTACTTC,CASSLLSHEQYF,TRBV12-3/TRBV12-4,TRBJ2-7,-,few
TGTGCCAGCAGTCAGACCCCCCGGGGTGGCCACGGCTACACCTTC,CASSQTPRGGHGYTF,TRBV12-3/TRBV12-4,TRBJ1-2,-,few
TGTGCCAGCAGCCCCCCGGGACAGAGACTTAAGCTTTTCTTT,CASSPPGQRLKLFF,TRBV6-2/TRBV6-3,TRBJ1-1,TRBD1,few
TGTGCCACCAGTGATTCGGGTTGGGGCAATCAGCCCCAGCATTTT,CATSDSGWGNQPQHF,TRBV24-1,TRBJ1-5,-,-
TGTGCCAGTAGTAGGGGGGGGGACAGGAGGTCCAAAAACATTCAGTACTTC,CASSRGGDRRSKNIQYF,TRBV19,TRBJ2-4,-,-
TGCAGTGCTTCTAGCGGGGGGGCCTTTGAGACCCAGTACTTC,CSASSGGAFETQYF,TRBV20-1,TRBJ2-5,TRBD2,-
TGCAGTGCTAGTGGTGGTAACGGAAACACCATATATTTT,CSASGGNGNTIYF,TRBV20-1,TRBJ1-3,-,-
TGTGCCAGCAGTCGGCAGGGAGGGGCGAACACTGAAGCTTTCTTT,CASSRQGGANTEAFF,TRBV12-3/TRBV12-4,TRBJ1-1,-,-
TGTGCCAGCAGCCTAAACGGGCTAGCGAAGGGTAATACGCAGTATTTT,CASSLNGLAKGNTQYF,TRBV7-3,TRBJ2-3,-,few
TGTGCCAGCAGCGCTGGGTGGGGACAGTCCTCCTACAATGAGCAGTTCTTC,CASSAGWGQSSYNEQFF,TRBV27,TRBJ2-1,TRBD1,many
TGTGCCTGCCGGGACAGCTCCTACAATGAGCAGTTCTTC,CACRDSSYNEQFF,TRBV6-2/TRBV6-3,TRBJ2-1,TRBD1,many
TGTGCCAGCAGCCCCCCGGGGACAGGGGTTAGCAATGAGCAGTTCTTC,CASSPPGTGVSNEQFF,TRBV7-9,TRBJ2-1,TRBD1,few
TGTGCCTGGAGCGACCAGGGGGCGACCGGGGAGCTGTTTTTT,CAWSDQGATGELFF,TRBV30,TRBJ2-2,TRBD1,once
TGTGCCAGCAGCTTCGGGACAGTCAGCTCCTACGAGCAGTACTTC,CASSFGTVSSYEQYF,TRBV5-5,TRBJ2-7,TRBD1,few
TGTGCCAGCTCACCGTCTAGCGGATCCGGGGAGACCCAGTACTTC,CASSPSSGSGETQYF,TRBV18,TRBJ2-5,TRBD2,few
TGTGCCAGGACAGGGGATTATGGCTACACCTTC,CARTGDYGYTF,TRBV30,TRBJ1-2,TRBD1,-
TGCAGTGCTAGAGATCCGGGCAGGGGGCCGGTAGATACGCAGTATTTT,CSARDPGRGPVDTQYF,TRBV20-1,TRBJ2-3,TRBD1,few
TGTGCCAGCATCGGAAGCTCCTACAATGAGCAGTTCTTC,CASIGSSYNEQFF,TRBV12-3/TRBV12-4,TRBJ2-1,-,few
TGTGCCAGCAGTGCTAGACAGGACTATGGCTACACCTTC,CASSARQDYGYTF,TRBV6-1,TRBJ1-2,-,-
TGTGCCAGCAGCTTAGAGGGACTAGCAGGGGGGACCCAGTACTTC,CASSLEGLAGGTQYF,TRBV7-2,TRBJ2-5,TRBD2,few
TGTGCCAGCAGCTTAGGTGTTGAACTAGCGGGCACAGATACGCAGTATTTT,CASSLGVELAGTDTQYF,TRBV7-2,TRBJ2-3,TRBD2,-
TGTGCCAGCGGAACCTACGAGCAGTACTTC,CASGTYEQYF,TRBV6-5,TRBJ2-7,-,-
TGTGCCAGCAATCGGGACAGCCAAGAGACCCAGTACTTC,CASNRDSQETQYF,TRBV6-6,TRBJ2-5,TRBD1,once
TGTGCCAGCACCCTAGGGGGGGTAGCTTTCTTT,CASTLGGVAFF,TRBV6-5,TRBJ1-1,-,-
TGCGCCAGCAGCTTGGGACCGGGACGAGAGCAGTTCTTC,CASSLGPGREQFF,TRBV5-1,TRBJ2-1,-,-
TGTGCCACCAGCACACGGAGCGGGAGTCGGGAGACCCAGTACTTC,CATSTRSGSRETQYF,TRBV15,TRBJ2-5,TRBD2,few
TGTGCCAGCAGCGTATCCGGGACAAACAATGAGCAGTTCTTC,CASSVSGTNNEQFF,TRBV13,TRBJ2-1,-,-
TGTGCCAGCAGAAAGGGGGCCTCCTACGAGCAGTACTTC,CASRKGASYEQYF,TRBV6-2/TRBV6-3,TRBJ2-7,TRBD1,-
TGTGCCAGCAGTGCCGTCCTGGGCTACACCTTC,CASSAVLGYTF,TRBV12-3/TRBV12-4,TRBJ1-2,-,few
TGTGCCAGCACGGTCCCGGACAGGGGCACCTACGAGCAGTACTTC,CASTVPDRGTYEQYF,TRBV7-2,TRBJ2-7,TRBD1,few
TGTGCCAGCAGCTTAGAGTGGAGCGGGAGGCATTTTTACGAGCAGTACTTC,CASSLEWSGRHFYEQYF,TRBV11-2,TRBJ2-7,TRBD2,-
TGTGCCAGCAGTCGGGACAGGGGCCAAGAGACCCAGTACTTC,CASSRDRGQETQYF,TRBV5-5,TRBJ2-5,TRBD1,many
TGCAGTGCTAGAGGAGTCGGGGGCTTTAAGGACGAGCAGTACTTC,CSARGVGGFKDEQYF,TRBV20-1,TRBJ2-7,-,few
TGTGCCAGCAGCTCGGACAGGGCCAACTACGAGCAGTACTTC,CASSSDRANYEQYF,TRBV7-9,TRBJ2-7,TRBD1,-
TGTGCCACCAGTGATCTTAACAATCAGCCCCAGCATTTT,CATSDLNNQPQHF,TRBV24-1,TRBJ1-5,-,-